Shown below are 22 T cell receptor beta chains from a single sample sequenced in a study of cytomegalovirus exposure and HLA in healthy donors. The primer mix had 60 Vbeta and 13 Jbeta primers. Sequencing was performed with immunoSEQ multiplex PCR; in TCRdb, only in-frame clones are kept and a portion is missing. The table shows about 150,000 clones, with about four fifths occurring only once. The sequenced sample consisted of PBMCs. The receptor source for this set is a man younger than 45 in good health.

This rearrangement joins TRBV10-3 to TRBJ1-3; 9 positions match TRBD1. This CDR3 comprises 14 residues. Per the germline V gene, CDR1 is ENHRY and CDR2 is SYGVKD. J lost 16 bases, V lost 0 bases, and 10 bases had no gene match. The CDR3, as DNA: TGTGCCATCAGTGAGTCTGGACAGGGGTCAATTACGTATTTT. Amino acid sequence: CAISESGQGSITYF.

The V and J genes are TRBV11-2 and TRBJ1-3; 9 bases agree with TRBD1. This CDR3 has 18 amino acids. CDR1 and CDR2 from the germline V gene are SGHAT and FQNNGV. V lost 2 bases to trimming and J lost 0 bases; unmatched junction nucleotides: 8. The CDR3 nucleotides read TGTGCCAGCAGCTTACAGCGGGGACAGGGAATCTCTGGAAACACCATATATTTT. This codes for CASSLQRGQGISGNTIYF.

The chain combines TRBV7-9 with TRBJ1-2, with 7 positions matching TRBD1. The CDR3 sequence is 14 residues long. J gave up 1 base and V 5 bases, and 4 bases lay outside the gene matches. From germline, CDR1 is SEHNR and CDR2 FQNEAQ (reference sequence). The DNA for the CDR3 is TGTGCCAGCAGCCTCGACAGGGTTAACTATGGCTACACCTTC. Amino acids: CASSLDRVNYGYTF.

The CDR3 DNA sequence: TGTGCCAGCAGCGCCCCACAGGGAGGGGCGGAGACCCAGTACTTC. It is translated as CASSAPQGGAETQYF. V and J are TRBV9 and TRBJ2-5; tentative D call: TRBD2 (7 bases). Trimming removed 3 bases at V and 5 bases at J, with 17 bases between. The V gene's germline CDR1 is SGDLS and CDR2 YYNGEE. This CDR3 spans 15 amino acids.

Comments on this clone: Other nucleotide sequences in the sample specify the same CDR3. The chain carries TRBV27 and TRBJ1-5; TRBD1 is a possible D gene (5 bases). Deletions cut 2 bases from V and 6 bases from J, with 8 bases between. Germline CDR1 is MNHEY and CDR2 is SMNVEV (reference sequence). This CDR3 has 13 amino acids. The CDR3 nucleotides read TGTGCCAGCAGTTTAGGGGCAGGTCAGCCCCAGCATTTT. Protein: CASSLGAGQPQHF.

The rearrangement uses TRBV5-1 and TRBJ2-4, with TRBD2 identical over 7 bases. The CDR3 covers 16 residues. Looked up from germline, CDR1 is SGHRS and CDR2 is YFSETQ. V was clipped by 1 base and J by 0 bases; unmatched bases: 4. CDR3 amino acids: CASSLRGGAAKNIQYF. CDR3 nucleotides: TGCGCCAGCAGCTTGCGGGGAGGGGCAGCCAAAAACATTCAGTACTTC.

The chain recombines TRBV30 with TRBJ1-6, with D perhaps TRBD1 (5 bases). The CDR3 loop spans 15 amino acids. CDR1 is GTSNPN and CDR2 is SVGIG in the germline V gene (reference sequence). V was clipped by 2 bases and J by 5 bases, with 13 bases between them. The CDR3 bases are TGTGCCTGGAGTTCTGGGGCAGGCGATAATTCACCCCTCCACTTT. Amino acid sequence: CAWSSGAGDNSPLHF.

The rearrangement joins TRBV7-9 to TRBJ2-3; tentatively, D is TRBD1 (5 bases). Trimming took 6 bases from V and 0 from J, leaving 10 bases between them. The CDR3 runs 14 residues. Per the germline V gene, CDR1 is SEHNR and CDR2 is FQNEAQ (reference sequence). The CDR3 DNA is TGTGCCAGCAGATCCCCAGGGAGCACAGATACGCAGTATTTT. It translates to CASRSPGSTDTQYF.

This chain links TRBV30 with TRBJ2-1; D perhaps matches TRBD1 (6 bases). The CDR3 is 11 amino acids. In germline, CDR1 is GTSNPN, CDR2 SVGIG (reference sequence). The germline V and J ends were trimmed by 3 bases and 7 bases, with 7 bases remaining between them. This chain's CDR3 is CAWRRGNEQFF. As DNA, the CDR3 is TGTGCCTGGAGAAGGGGGAATGAGCAGTTCTTC.

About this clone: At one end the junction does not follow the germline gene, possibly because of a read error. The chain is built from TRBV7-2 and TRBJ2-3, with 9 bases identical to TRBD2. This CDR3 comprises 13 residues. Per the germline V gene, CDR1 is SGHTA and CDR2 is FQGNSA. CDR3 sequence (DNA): TGTGCCGGTACCGGGACTAGCAAAGATACGCAGTATTTT. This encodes CAGTGTSKDTQYF.

The CDR3 sequence is CASSPRGSTEAFF. The CDR3 DNA is TGTGCCAGCTCACCGAGGGGGAGCACTGAAGCTTTCTTT. The chain carries TRBV18 and TRBJ1-1, with TRBD1 as a possible D gene (6 bases). Germline values: CDR1 KGHSH, CDR2 LQKENI. Deletions cut 3 bases from V and 4 bases from J, with 9 bases between. The CDR3 totals 13 residues.

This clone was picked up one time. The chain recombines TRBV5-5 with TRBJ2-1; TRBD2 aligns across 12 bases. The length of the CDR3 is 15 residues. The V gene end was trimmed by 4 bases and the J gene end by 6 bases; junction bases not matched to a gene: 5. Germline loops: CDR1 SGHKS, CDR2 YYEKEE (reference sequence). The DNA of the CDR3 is TGTGCCAGCAGCCCCGGGACTAGCGGGTTCAATGAGCAGTTCTTC. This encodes CASSPGTSGFNEQFF.

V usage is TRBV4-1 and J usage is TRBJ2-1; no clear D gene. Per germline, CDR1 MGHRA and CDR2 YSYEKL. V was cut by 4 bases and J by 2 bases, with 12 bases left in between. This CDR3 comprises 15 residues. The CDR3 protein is CASSPQLTAYNEQFF. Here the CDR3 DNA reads TGCGCCAGCAGCCCACAGCTTACCGCCTACAATGAGCAGTTCTTC.

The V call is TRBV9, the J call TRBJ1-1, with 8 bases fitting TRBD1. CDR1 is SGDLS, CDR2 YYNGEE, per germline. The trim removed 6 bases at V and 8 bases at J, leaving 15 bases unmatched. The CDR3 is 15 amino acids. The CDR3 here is CASNNEGQAKEEAFF. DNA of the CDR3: TGTGCCAGCAACAACGAGGGACAGGCCAAGGAGGAAGCTTTCTTT.

The CDR3 coding sequence is TGTGCCACCAGCAGACCAGGGATCGGGGAGCTGTTTTTT. Translated: CATSRPGIGELFF. The chain has TRBV15 and TRBJ2-2, with D tentatively TRBD1 (5 bases). V was clipped by 2 bases and J by 7 bases, with 8 bases between them. The CDR3 spans 13 residues. Looked up from germline, CDR1 is LNHNV and CDR2 is YYDKDF (reference sequence).

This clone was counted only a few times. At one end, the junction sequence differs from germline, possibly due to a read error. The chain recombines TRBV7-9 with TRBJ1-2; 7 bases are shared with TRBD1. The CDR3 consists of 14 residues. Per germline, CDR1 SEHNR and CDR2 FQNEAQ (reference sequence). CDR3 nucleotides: TGTTCCAGCACCACGCCCGGGACAGCCTATGGCTACACCTTC. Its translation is CSSTTPGTAYGYTF.

In nucleotides, the CDR3 is TGTGCCAGCTCACCACCGGCGGGACTCAATGAGCAGTTCTTC. This encodes CASSPPAGLNEQFF. The J gene is TRBJ2-1, the V gene TRBV18; D perhaps matches TRBD2 (6 bases). This CDR3 is 14 amino acids long. Germline lookup yields CDR1 KGHSH and CDR2 LQKENI. V gave up 0 bases and J gave up 6 bases, with 9 bases separating them.

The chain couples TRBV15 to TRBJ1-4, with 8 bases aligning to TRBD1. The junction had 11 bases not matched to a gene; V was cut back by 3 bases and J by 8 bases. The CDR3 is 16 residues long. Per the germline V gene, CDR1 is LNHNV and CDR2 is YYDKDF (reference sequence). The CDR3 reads CATSRKPGQVFEKLFF. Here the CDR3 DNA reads TGTGCCACCAGCAGGAAACCGGGACAGGTCTTCGAAAAACTGTTTTTT.

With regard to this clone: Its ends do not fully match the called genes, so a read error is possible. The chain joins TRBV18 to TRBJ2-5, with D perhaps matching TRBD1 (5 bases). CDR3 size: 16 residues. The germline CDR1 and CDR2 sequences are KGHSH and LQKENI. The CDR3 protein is CASSPRQGQGEETQYF. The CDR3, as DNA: TGTGCCAGCTCGCCACGGCAGGGCCAAGGGGAAGAGACCCAGTACTTC.

CDR3 amino acids: CASSRLGWDEQFF. In nucleotides, the CDR3 is TGTGCCAGTAGTAGACTAGGGTGGGATGAGCAGTTCTTC. The chain joins TRBV19 to TRBJ2-1; D is perhaps TRBD2 (6 bases). The CDR3 spans 13 residues. Germline V gene lookup returns CDR1 LNHDA and CDR2 SQIVND (reference sequence). Deletions cut 4 bases from V and 8 bases from J, with 12 bases between.

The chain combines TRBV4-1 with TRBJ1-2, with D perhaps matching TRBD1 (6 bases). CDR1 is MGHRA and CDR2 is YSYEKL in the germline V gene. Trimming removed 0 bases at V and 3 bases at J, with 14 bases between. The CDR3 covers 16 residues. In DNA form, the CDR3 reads TGCGCCAGCAGCCAAGAGTGGTCGGGGGGCGACTATGGCTACACCTTC. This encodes CASSQEWSGGDYGYTF.

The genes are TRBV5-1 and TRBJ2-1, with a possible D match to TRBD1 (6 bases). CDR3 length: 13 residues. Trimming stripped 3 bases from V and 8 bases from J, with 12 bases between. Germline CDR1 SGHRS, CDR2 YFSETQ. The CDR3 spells CASSYGQLYEQFF. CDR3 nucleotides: TGCGCCAGCAGCTACGGACAGCTATATGAGCAGTTCTTC.